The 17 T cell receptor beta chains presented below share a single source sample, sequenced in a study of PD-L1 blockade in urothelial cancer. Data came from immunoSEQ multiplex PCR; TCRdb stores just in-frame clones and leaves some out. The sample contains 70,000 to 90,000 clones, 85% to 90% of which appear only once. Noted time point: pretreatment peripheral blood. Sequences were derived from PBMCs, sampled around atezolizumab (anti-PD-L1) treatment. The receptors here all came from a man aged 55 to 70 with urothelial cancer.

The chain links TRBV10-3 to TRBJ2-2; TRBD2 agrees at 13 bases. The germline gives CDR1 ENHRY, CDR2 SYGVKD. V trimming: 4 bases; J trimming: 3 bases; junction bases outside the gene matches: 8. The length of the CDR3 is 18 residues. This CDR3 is CAISGTSGSPGDTGELFF. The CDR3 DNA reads TGTGCCATCAGTGGGACTAGCGGGAGCCCGGGGGACACCGGGGAGCTGTTTTTT.

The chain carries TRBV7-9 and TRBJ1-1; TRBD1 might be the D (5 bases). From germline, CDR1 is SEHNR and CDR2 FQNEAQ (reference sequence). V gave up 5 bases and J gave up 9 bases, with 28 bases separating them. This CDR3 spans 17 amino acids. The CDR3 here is CASSDRSAGSQGVQAFF. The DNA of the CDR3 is TGTGCCAGCAGCGACAGATCGGCTGGCAGCCAAGGCGTACAAGCTTTCTTT.

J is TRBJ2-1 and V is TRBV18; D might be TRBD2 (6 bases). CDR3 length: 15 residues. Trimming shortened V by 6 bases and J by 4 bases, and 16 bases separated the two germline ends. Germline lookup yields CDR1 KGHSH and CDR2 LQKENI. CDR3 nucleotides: TGTGCCAGCTCCGGGAGTGGGACGGGGTACAATGAGCAGTTCTTC. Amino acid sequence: CASSGSGTGYNEQFF.

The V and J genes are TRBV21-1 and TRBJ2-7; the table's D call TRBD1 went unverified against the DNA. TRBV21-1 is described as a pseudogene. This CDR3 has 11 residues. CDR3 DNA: TGTGCCAGCAGCTCAGTCTACGAGCAGTACTTC. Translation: CASSSVYEQYF.

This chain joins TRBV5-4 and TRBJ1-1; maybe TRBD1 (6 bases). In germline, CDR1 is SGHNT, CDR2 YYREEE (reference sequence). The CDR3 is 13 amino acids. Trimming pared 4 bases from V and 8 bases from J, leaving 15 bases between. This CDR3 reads CASSPWAGAEAFF. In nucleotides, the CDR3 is TGTGCCAGCAGCCCCTGGGCAGGGGCGGAAGCTTTCTTT.

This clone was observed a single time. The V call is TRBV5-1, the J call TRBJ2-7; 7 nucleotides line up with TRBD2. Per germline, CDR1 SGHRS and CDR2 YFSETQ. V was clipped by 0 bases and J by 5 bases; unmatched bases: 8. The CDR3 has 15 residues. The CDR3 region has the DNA TGCGCCAGCAGCTTGGGTTGGACTAGATTAGACGAGCAGTACTTC. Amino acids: CASSLGWTRLDEQYF. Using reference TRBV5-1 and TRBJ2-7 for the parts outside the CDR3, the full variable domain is KAGVTQTPRYLIKTRGQQVTLSCSPISGHRSVSWYQQTPGQGLQFLFEYFSETQRNKGNFPGRFSGRQFSNSRSEMNVSTLELGDSALYLCASSLGWTRLDEQYFGPGTRLTVT.

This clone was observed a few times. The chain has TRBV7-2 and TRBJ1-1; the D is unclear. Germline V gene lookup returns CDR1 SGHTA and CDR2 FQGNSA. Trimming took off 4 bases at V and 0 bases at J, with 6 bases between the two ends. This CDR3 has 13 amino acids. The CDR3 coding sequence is TGTGCCAGCAGCTCCGGGATGAACACTGAAGCTTTCTTT. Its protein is CASSSGMNTEAFF.

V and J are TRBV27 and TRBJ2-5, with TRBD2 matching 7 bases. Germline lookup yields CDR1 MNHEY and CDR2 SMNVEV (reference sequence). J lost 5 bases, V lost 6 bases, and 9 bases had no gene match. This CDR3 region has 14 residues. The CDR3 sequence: CASRQGLDGETQYF. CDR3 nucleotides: TGTGCCAGCAGACAAGGACTAGACGGGGAGACCCAGTACTTC.

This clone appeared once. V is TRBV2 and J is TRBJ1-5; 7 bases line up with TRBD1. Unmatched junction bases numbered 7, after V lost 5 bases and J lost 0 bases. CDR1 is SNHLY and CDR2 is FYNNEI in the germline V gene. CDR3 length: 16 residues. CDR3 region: CASSLQGRGSNQPQHF. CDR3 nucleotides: TGTGCCAGCAGTTTACAGGGGCGCGGTAGCAATCAGCCCCAGCATTTT.

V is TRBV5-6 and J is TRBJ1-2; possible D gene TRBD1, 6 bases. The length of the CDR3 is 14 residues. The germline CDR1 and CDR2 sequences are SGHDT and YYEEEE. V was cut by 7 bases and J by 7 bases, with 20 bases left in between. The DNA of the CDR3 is TGTGCCAGCGTTTGGTTGGCCAGGGGTGGTGGCTACACCTTC. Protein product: CASVWLARGGGYTF.

In nucleotides, the CDR3 is TGTGCCAGCAGCCCACAGGGGGCGCGGACTGAAGCTTTCTTT. Its translation is CASSPQGARTEAFF. V usage is TRBV7-2 and J usage is TRBJ1-1, with 9 bases identical to TRBD1. The CDR3 consists of 14 residues. Germline assignment: CDR1 SGHTA and CDR2 FQGNSA. After removal of 5 bases from V and 5 bases from J, the junction contained 6 bases not matched to a gene.

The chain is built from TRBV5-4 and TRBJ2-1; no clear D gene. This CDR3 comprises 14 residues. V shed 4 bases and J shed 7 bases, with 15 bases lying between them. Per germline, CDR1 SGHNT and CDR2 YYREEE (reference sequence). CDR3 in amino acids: CASSPPTRKNEQFF. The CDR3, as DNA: TGTGCCAGCAGCCCACCGACACGCAAGAATGAGCAGTTCTTC. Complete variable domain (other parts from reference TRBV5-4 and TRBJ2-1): ETGVTQSPTHLIKTRGQQVTLRCSSQSGHNTVSWYQQALGQGPQFIFQYYREEENGRGNFPPRFSGLQFPNYSSELNVNALELDDSALYLCASSPPTRKNEQFFGPGTRLTVL.

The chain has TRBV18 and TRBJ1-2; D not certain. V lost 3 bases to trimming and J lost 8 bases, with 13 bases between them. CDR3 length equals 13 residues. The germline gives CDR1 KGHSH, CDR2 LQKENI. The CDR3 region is CASSPPWGEGYTF. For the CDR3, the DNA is TGTGCCAGCTCACCGCCGTGGGGAGAAGGCTACACCTTC.

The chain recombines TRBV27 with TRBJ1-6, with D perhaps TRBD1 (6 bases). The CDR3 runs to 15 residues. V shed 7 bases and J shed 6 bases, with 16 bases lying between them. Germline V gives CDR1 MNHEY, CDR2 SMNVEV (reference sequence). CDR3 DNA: TGTGCCAGCAAATTCGAGGGGGTAGGTAATTCACCCCTCCACTTT. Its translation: CASKFEGVGNSPLHF.

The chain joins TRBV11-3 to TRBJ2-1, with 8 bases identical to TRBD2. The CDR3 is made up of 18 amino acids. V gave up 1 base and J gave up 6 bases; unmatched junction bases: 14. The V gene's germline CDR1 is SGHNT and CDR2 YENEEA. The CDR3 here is CASSLGGRSGGFGNEQFF. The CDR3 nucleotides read TGTGCCAGCAGCTTAGGCGGGAGGAGCGGGGGTTTTGGCAATGAGCAGTTCTTC.

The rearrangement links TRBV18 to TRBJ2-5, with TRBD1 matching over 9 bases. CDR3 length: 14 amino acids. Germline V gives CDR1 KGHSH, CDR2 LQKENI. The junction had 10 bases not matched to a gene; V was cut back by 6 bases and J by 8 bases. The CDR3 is CASSPGQGPHTQYF. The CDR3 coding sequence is TGTGCCAGCTCGCCGGGACAGGGACCTCACACCCAGTACTTC.

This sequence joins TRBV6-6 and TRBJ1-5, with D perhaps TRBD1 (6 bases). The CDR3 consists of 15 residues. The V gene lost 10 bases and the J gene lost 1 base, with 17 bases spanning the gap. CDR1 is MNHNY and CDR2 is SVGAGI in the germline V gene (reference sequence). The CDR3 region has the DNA TGTGCCACCGGTACAGGGTGGCGGAGCAATCAGCCCCAGCATTTT. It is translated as CATGTGWRSNQPQHF.